This entry is about one TCR beta chain. The antigen is undetermined. These data come from a study of shared clonotypes between healthy human individuals. The study's findings and limits: A generally larger estimated richness was seen in naive subsets than in memory subsets.

Trimming at V came to 4 bases and at J to 0 bases, leaving 7 bases not matched to a gene. This CDR3 spans 17 amino acids. Germline assignment: CDR1 MGHRA and CDR2 YSYEKL. Within Nashville, Tennessee resided all donors, each a Caucasian adult. Generated by immunoSEQ multiplex PCR, the TCRdb table keeps only in-frame clones and is missing some. Found here are approximately 500,000 clones, about 96% of them singletons; the top ten hold approximately 0.062%. V usage is TRBV4-1 and J usage is TRBJ2-1; 9 bases line up with TRBD2. The sequenced sample was naive CD4+ T cells sorted from blood. Documented subset: CD45RA+ positively selected. This clonotype originated in a woman in her twenties or thirties in good health. The CDR3 loop reads CASSPGLARSSYNEQFF. In DNA, the CDR3 is TGCGCCAGCAGCCCAGGACTAGCGAGAAGCTCCTACAATGAGCAGTTCTTC.